This T cell receptor beta chain derives from a study of blood T cell repertoires in COVID-19. Self-reported history from a screening survey and questionnaire set each donor's cohort. As originally analysed: Amplification from reference gene primers served as the basis for estimated nucleated cell counts. Measured with immunoSEQ multiplex PCR; TCRdb has only the in-frame clones, and not every one. V, J and clone size are those of that table, while D and trimming were read from the DNA. The top ten clones hold roughly 1.1% of a sample with hundreds of thousands of clones, 80% to 90% of them seen once. Germline V CDR1 and CDR2: MDHEN, SYDVKM. Trimming took 7 bases from V and 4 from J; bases not matched to a gene: 16. The CDR3 runs 19 residues.

V is TRBV28 and J is TRBJ2-2; 12 bases line up with TRBD2. Sample: PBMCs or T cells enriched from blood (not recorded which). This TCR derives from a man younger than 40 who had recovered from COVID-19. The CDR3: CASTPRASGRVVSTGELFF. CDR3 nucleotide sequence: TGTGCCAGCACCCCAAGGGCTAGCGGGAGGGTTGTCAGCACCGGGGAGCTGTTTTTT. The full variable domain, its missing parts supplied by reference TRBV28 and TRBJ2-2, is DVKVTQSSRYLVKRTGEKVFLECVQDMDHENMFWYRQDPGLGLRLIYFSYDVKMKEKGDIPEGYSVSREKKERFSLILESASTNQTSMYLCASTPRASGRVVSTGELFFGEGSRLTVL.